Listed below are T cell receptor beta chains from one sample, sequenced in a study of T cell responses to AZD1222 COVID-19 vaccine. This table comes from immunoSEQ multiplex PCR, and its TCRdb copy is limited to in-frame clones, with some not included. Among fewer than 35,000 clones listed, 91% were seen once. Sequencing used peripheral blood, obtained on day 0 of AZD1222 vaccination. The receptors come from an adult in good health. The CDR3 runs from the conserved cysteine through the conserved F or W. A D gene is named only where the DNA matches it firmly. The size of a clone is reported for some rows only, either as once, few or many, or as a class for expanded clones.

abundance	d_gene	v_gene	j_gene	CDR3aa	CDR3nt
-	-	TRBV5-6	TRBJ1-1	CASSLILNTEAFF	TGTGCCAGCAGCCTAATACTGAACACTGAAGCTTTCTTT
-	-	TRBV30	TRBJ1-6	CAWSVGEYNSPLHF	TGTGCCTGGAGTGTAGGGGAGTATAATTCACCCCTCCACTTT
-	TRBD1	TRBV6-5	TRBJ1-2	CAAWTGFDGYTF	TGTGCCGCATGGACAGGGTTTGATGGCTACACCTTC
-	TRBD1	TRBV9	TRBJ1-2	CASSGQGTNYGYTF	TGTGCCAGCAGCGGACAGGGTACTAACTATGGCTACACCTTC
-	TRBD2	TRBV4-3	TRBJ2-3	CASSQVGQRGGSTDTQYF	TGCGCCAGCAGCCAAGTAGGCCAGCGGGGGGGTAGCACAGATACGCAGTATTTT
once	TRBD1	TRBV12-5	TRBJ1-1	CASGLAGGNNRGTQEAFF	TGTGCTAGTGGTTTGGCCGGAGGAAATAACAGGGGGACCCAAGAAGCTTTCTTT
-	TRBD1	TRBV5-4	TRBJ2-7	CASSRDRGLTYEQYF	TGTGCCAGCAGTCGGGACAGGGGATTAACCTACGAGCAGTACTTC
-	-	TRBV6-5	TRBJ1-3	CASRTREPGNTIYF	TGTGCCAGCAGGACCAGGGAGCCCGGAAACACCATATATTTT
-	-	TRBV3-1/TRBV3-2	TRBJ2-3	CASSQDWAFTTDTQYF	TGTGCCAGCAGCCAAGATTGGGCTTTTACCACAGATACGCAGTATTTT
once	-	TRBV6-2/TRBV6-3	TRBJ1-2	CASSSNGQRGYTF	TGTGCCAGCAGTTCGAACGGGCAGCGGGGCTACACCTTC
-	TRBD2	TRBV19	TRBJ2-5	CASSIASGAYQETQYF	TGTGCCAGTAGTATAGCCAGCGGGGCCTACCAAGAGACCCAGTACTTC
-	TRBD2	TRBV19	TRBJ2-5	CASRFRLAGGKETQYF	TGTGCCAGTAGGTTCCGACTAGCGGGGGGGAAAGAGACCCAGTACTTC
-	-	TRBV5-4	TRBJ2-1	CASSLAWDEQFF	TGTGCCAGCAGCTTGGCTTGGGATGAGCAGTTCTTC
-	-	TRBV3-1/TRBV3-2	TRBJ1-6	CASRGQPDSPLHF	TGTGCCAGCAGGGGACAACCTGATTCACCCCTCCACTTT
few	TRBD2	TRBV11-2	TRBJ2-3	CASSPTRQRGSDTQYF	TGTGCCAGCAGCCCAACCCGGCAGCGGGGTTCAGATACGCAGTATTTT
-	-	TRBV28	TRBJ1-5	CASRILTLNQPQHF	TGTGCCAGCAGAATCCTCACACTAAATCAGCCCCAGCATTTT
-	-	TRBV6-2/TRBV6-3	TRBJ2-5	CASSPRGGKTQYF	TGTGCCAGCAGTCCCAGGGGTGGGAAGACCCAGTACTTC
-	-	TRBV28	TRBJ1-2	CASSLLGSSYGYTF	TGTGCCAGCAGTTTACTGGGCAGTAGCTATGGCTACACCTTC
-	TRBD1	TRBV28	TRBJ1-2	CASRTPGTGVGYTF	TGTGCCAGCAGGACCCCCGGGACAGGGGTTGGCTACACCTTC
-	TRBD2	TRBV9	TRBJ2-7	CASSVAGGPYEQYF	TGTGCCAGCAGCGTAGCGGGGGGGCCCTACGAGCAGTACTTC
-	-	TRBV7-2	TRBJ1-1	CASSLNEGRSEAFF	TGTGCCAGCAGCTTAAATGAGGGGAGATCTGAAGCTTTCTTT
-	TRBD1	TRBV5-5	TRBJ1-1	CASSSGQGAYTEAFF	TGTGCCAGCAGCTCCGGACAGGGGGCATACACTGAAGCTTTCTTT
once	TRBD1	TRBV14	TRBJ2-2	CASSQAGGTGELFF	TGTGCCAGCAGCCAGGCAGGGGGCACCGGGGAGCTGTTTTTT
-	-	TRBV6-2/TRBV6-3	TRBJ2-7	CASSSYTDEQYF	TGTGCCAGCAGTTCCTATACCGACGAGCAGTACTTC
-	TRBD1	TRBV30	TRBJ2-7	CAWRHRDRPYEQYF	TGTGCCTGGCGACACCGGGACAGGCCCTACGAGCAGTACTTC
-	-	TRBV18	TRBJ2-5	CASSLVYQETQYF	TGTGCCAGCTCACTAGTGTACCAAGAGACCCAGTACTTC
-	-	TRBV5-8	TRBJ1-1	CASSPGNRASDEAFF	TGTGCCAGCAGCCCCGGGAACCGGGCCTCCGATGAAGCTTTCTTT
-	TRBD1	TRBV29-1	TRBJ1-2	CSGRQGAYGYTF	TGCAGCGGACGACAGGGGGCCTATGGCTACACCTTC
-	TRBD1	TRBV6-5	TRBJ2-7	CAGPPWDRGSYEQYF	TGTGCCGGACCCCCGTGGGACAGGGGTTCGTACGAGCAGTACTTC